A selection of T cell receptor beta chains follows, all from one sample in a study of blood T cell repertoires in COVID-19. The protocol was immunoSEQ multiplex PCR, while the TCRdb copy is restricted to in-frame clones and leaves out a portion. The sample lists approximately 90,000 clones; about two thirds were seen once. Sequencing was performed on peripheral blood. These receptors were collected from a woman of 80 years or more with acute or convalescent COVID-19. Each CDR3 is given with its conserved first and last residue. D genes are given only for firm matches. Expanded clones are given a class, and other clones once, few, many or no size at all.

cdr3_length	d_call	j_call	clone_size	v_call	cdr3_nt	cdr3_aa
13	-	TRBJ1-2	-	TRBV25-1	TGTGCCAGCAGTGATCGGGGGATCTATGGCTACACCTTC	CASSDRGIYGYTF
13	TRBD1	TRBJ1-1	-	TRBV10-3	TGTGCCATCAGGGGACAGTTGAACACTGAAGCTTTCTTT	CAIRGQLNTEAFF
16	TRBD1	TRBJ1-6	-	TRBV6-1	TGTGCCAGCAGTCAAGGACAGGGCTCCTATAATTCACCCCTCCACTTT	CASSQGQGSYNSPLHF
13	-	TRBJ1-1	-	TRBV11-2	TGTGCCAGCAGCTTCACACTGAACACTGAAGCTTTCTTT	CASSFTLNTEAFF
14	-	TRBJ2-6	-	TRBV19	TGTGCCAGTACCCCACGCGCTGGGGCCAACGTCCTGACTTTC	CASTPRAGANVLTF
14	-	TRBJ2-7	-	TRBV7-2	TGTGCCAGCAGCTTACAGGCAGACTACTACGAGCAGTACTTC	CASSLQADYYEQYF
11	TRBD1	TRBJ1-2	-	TRBV2	TGTGCCTCGACAGGGGTCGGAAGCTACACCTTC	CASTGVGSYTF
15	-	TRBJ2-7	-	TRBV4-2	TGTGCCAGCAGCCAAGATGAAGCGGCTAGGAGGGAGCAGTACTTC	CASSQDEAARREQYF
14	-	TRBJ1-2	-	TRBV2	TGTGCCAGCAGTGAGGTCGGGGGAATCTATGGCTACACCTTC	CASSEVGGIYGYTF
15	-	TRBJ1-6	-	TRBV7-2	TGTGCCAGCAGCTTAACCCTAGGGGTCTTCTCACCCCTCCACTTT	CASSLTLGVFSPLHF
15	TRBD1	TRBJ2-2	-	TRBV13	TGTGCCAGCAGCCCGGGACAGGCGAACACCGGGGAGCTGTTTTTT	CASSPGQANTGELFF
13	-	TRBJ1-1	few	TRBV18	TGTGCCAGCTCACCACAGACAGTCCATGAAGCTTTCTTT	CASSPQTVHEAFF
12	-	TRBJ1-6	-	TRBV30	TGTGCTACCGGGACTTTTAATTCACCCCTCCACTTT	CATGTFNSPLHF
14	-	TRBJ1-5	once	TRBV27	TGTGCCAGCAGTTTATTCGGGGGCAATCAGCCCCAGCATTTT	CASSLFGGNQPQHF
16	-	TRBJ1-3	-	TRBV5-5	TGTGCCAGCAGCAGCCAGGGGACAAGTCCTGGAAACACCATATATTTT	CASSSQGTSPGNTIYF
16	TRBD2	TRBJ2-3	-	TRBV6-6	TGTGCCAGCAGTTCCGGACTAGCGGGGGGCACAGATACGCAGTATTTT	CASSSGLAGGTDTQYF
16	-	TRBJ2-3	-	TRBV5-1	TGCGCCAGCAGCTCTGTCTCAGGGGCGAGCACAGATACGCAGTATTTT	CASSSVSGASTDTQYF
16	TRBD1	TRBJ2-2	few	TRBV6-2/TRBV6-3	TGTGCCAGCAGTTACCCGGCAGGGGGTTTCACCGGGGAGCTGTTTTTT	CASSYPAGGFTGELFF
17	TRBD2	TRBJ2-5	once	TRBV9	TGTGCCAGCAGCCCCATCGCTAGCGGGGGACTCCAAGAGACCCAGTACTTC	CASSPIASGGLQETQYF
15	TRBD1	TRBJ2-7	few	TRBV5-5	TGTGCCAGCAGCTGGCGGACAGGGAGTTGGAACGAGCAGTACTTC	CASSWRTGSWNEQYF
14	-	TRBJ1-2	once	TRBV5-1	TGCGCCAGCAGCTTGGGGGCAGGGGACTATGGCTACACCTTC	CASSLGAGDYGYTF
15	-	TRBJ1-4	once	TRBV5-8	TGTGCCAGCAGCCTTGACGGGGGGGCTAATGAAAAACTGTTTTTT	CASSLDGGANEKLFF
14	-	TRBJ1-2	once	TRBV6-2/TRBV6-3	TGTGCCAGCAGTTACTATATGGCAGGGGATGGCTACACCTTC	CASSYYMAGDGYTF